Listed here are 18 T cell receptor beta chains from one sample, sequenced in a study of blood T cell repertoires in COVID-19. Here immunoSEQ multiplex PCR was the method, and the copy in TCRdb shows in-frame clones only, minus some. The data hold about 230,000 clones, with approximately 88% observed a single time. Sequenced sample: peripheral blood. These receptors all stem from a middle-aged man with acute or convalescent COVID-19.

The sample holds one count of this clone. The CDR3 DNA sequence: TGTGCCAGCAGAAAATCGGACAGGGCCTACGAGCAGTACTTC. It encodes CASRKSDRAYEQYF. The genes are TRBV6-5 and TRBJ2-7; 8 nucleotides align to TRBD1. The CDR3 length is 14 residues. Germline V gene sequence: CDR1 MNHEY, CDR2 SVGAGI. The junction had 6 bases not matched to a gene; V was cut back by 6 bases and J by 2 bases.

The CDR3 sequence: CASSERTGANTGELFF. DNA for the CDR3: TGTGCCAGCAGTGAACGGACAGGGGCTAACACCGGGGAGCTGTTTTTT. J is TRBJ2-2 and V is TRBV2; 9 nucleotides match TRBD1. The J segment lost 2 bases and the V segment lost 2 bases, leaving 3 bases of the junction unmatched. This CDR3 region has 16 residues. Germline V gene sequence: CDR1 SNHLY, CDR2 FYNNEI.

The chain employs TRBV18 and TRBJ2-2, with a tentative D call TRBD2 (6 bases). This CDR3 has 15 amino acids. Looked up from germline, CDR1 is KGHSH and CDR2 is LQKENI. Trimming took 3 bases from V and 2 from J, leaving 10 bases between them. This CDR3 reads CASSPGGANTGELFF. CDR3 sequence (DNA): TGTGCCAGCTCACCGGGCGGGGCAAACACCGGGGAGCTGTTTTTT. The full variable domain, with the rest looked up from reference TRBV18 and TRBJ2-2, is NAGVMQNPRHLVRRRGQEARLRCSPMKGHSHVYWYRQLPEEGLKFMVYLQKENIIDESGMPKERFSAEFPKEGPSILRIQQVVRGDSAAYFCASSPGGANTGELFFGEGSRLTVL.

This chain connects TRBV7-2 to TRBJ2-6; no clear D. From germline, CDR1 is SGHTA and CDR2 FQGNSA. The CDR3 consists of 15 residues. V dropped 5 bases and J dropped 0 bases, with 8 bases sitting between them. The CDR3 nucleotides read TGTGCCAGCAGCGTTCGGTTCTCTGGGGCCAACGTCCTGACTTTC. This codes for CASSVRFSGANVLTF.

This chain links TRBV15 with TRBJ2-1; TRBD1 might be the D (6 bases). Trimming pared 0 bases from V and 7 bases from J, leaving 10 bases between. The CDR3 extends over 14 amino acids. Germline V gene lookup returns CDR1 LNHNV and CDR2 YYDKDF (reference sequence). The CDR3 coding sequence is TGTGCCACCAGCAGAGATGGTACAGGGAATGAGCAGTTCTTC. Its translation: CATSRDGTGNEQFF.

The J gene is TRBJ1-1, the V gene TRBV18, with D possibly matching TRBD1 (5 bases). Per germline, CDR1 KGHSH and CDR2 LQKENI. This CDR3 has 13 residues. V dropped 3 bases and J dropped 5 bases, with 10 bases sitting between them. The CDR3 bases are TGTGCCAGCTCACCGGGCAGGGAAACTGAAGCTTTCTTT. It translates to CASSPGRETEAFF.

The chain couples TRBV7-2 to TRBJ2-5, with 9 nucleotides matching TRBD1. The germline gives CDR1 SGHTA, CDR2 FQGNSA. V was pared by 5 bases and J by 4 bases, with 8 bases of the junction left unmatched. The CDR3 contains 15 residues. The CDR3 loop is CASSPVTGGVETQYF. The CDR3 DNA follows: TGTGCCAGCAGCCCAGTAACAGGGGGCGTAGAGACCCAGTACTTC.

This rearrangement joins TRBV9 to TRBJ1-2; D remains ambiguous. CDR1 is SGDLS, CDR2 YYNGEE, per germline. Trimming took 3 bases from V and 0 from J, leaving 6 bases between them. CDR3 length equals 13 residues. CDR3 protein: CASSALSNYGYTF. The CDR3 DNA follows: TGTGCCAGCAGCGCACTATCTAACTATGGCTACACCTTC.

V usage is TRBV7-9 and J usage is TRBJ1-6, with D tentatively TRBD1 (5 bases). From germline, CDR1 is SEHNR and CDR2 FQNEAQ (reference sequence). V lost 3 bases to trimming and J lost 7 bases, with 13 bases between them. CDR3 length: 15 residues. The CDR3 here is CASSLRQGGNSPLHF. Written as DNA, the CDR3 is TGTGCCAGCAGCTTGAGGCAGGGAGGCAATTCACCCCTCCACTTT.

This clone appeared a few times. The rearrangement links TRBV10-2 to TRBJ2-6, with D possibly being TRBD2 (5 bases). V was pared by 6 bases and J by 2 bases, with 8 bases between. Germline CDR1 is WSHSY and CDR2 is SAAADI. The CDR3 runs to 14 residues. CDR3 DNA sequence: TGCGCCAGCAGGAGGGTCGCTGGGGCCAACGTCCTGACTTTC. Its protein product is CASRRVAGANVLTF.

The chain links TRBV14 to TRBJ2-1, with 7 bases fitting TRBD2. The length of the CDR3 is 16 residues. In germline, CDR1 is SGHDN, CDR2 FVKESK. The trim removed 4 bases at V and 6 bases at J, leaving 12 bases unmatched. The CDR3 sequence: CASSRERYRTSNEQFF. The DNA of the CDR3 is TGTGCCAGCAGCCGCGAAAGATATAGGACTAGCAATGAGCAGTTCTTC.

The chain couples TRBV18 to TRBJ1-1; 7 bases fit TRBD1. CDR1 KGHSH and CDR2 LQKENI come from the germline V gene. Trimming cost V 4 bases and J 5 bases; bases outside gene matches: 4. CDR3 size: 13 residues. CDR3 in DNA: TGTGCCAGCTCACAGGGGGCCGCTACTGAAGCTTTCTTT. As protein: CASSQGAATEAFF. Together with reference TRBV18 and TRBJ1-1, the CDR3 gives the full variable domain: NAGVMQNPRHLVRRRGQEARLRCSPMKGHSHVYWYRQLPEEGLKFMVYLQKENIIDESGMPKERFSAEFPKEGPSILRIQQVVRGDSAAYFCASSQGAATEAFFGQGTRLTVV.

In this sample, this clone turned up once. The J gene is TRBJ2-7, the V gene TRBV18, with 9 bases matching TRBD2. After removal of 7 bases from V and 3 bases from J, the junction contained 4 bases not matched to a gene. Germline CDR1 and CDR2: KGHSH and LQKENI. The length of the CDR3 is 13 residues. CDR3 coding DNA: TGTGCCAGCTTCCGTAGCGGGAGCTACGAGCAGTACTTC. Protein: CASFRSGSYEQYF.

The rearrangement joins TRBV7-2 to TRBJ1-4, with unresolved D. There are 15 residues in the CDR3. The germline V gene has CDR1 SGHTA and CDR2 FQGNSA. The ends were cut back, 1 base at V and 7 bases at J, with 13 bases in the middle. CDR3: CASSLGMGGSEKLFF. The CDR3 DNA is TGTGCCAGCAGCTTAGGGATGGGCGGGAGTGAAAAACTGTTTTTT.

V gene TRBV29-1 combines with J gene TRBJ1-1; D perhaps matches TRBD1 (5 bases). This CDR3 spans 13 amino acids. Germline CDR1 is SQVTM and CDR2 is ANQGSEA. V lost 6 bases, J lost 10 bases, and 21 bases lay in between. The CDR3 coding sequence is TGCAGCGTCGAAATATCCCGGGGCGGGGGAGCTTTCTTT. It translates to CSVEISRGGGAFF.

The rearrangement links TRBV6-5 to TRBJ1-1; D is unclear. The germline V gene encodes CDR1 MNHEY and CDR2 SVGAGI. The CDR3 extends over 14 amino acids. Trimming took off 7 bases at V and 4 bases at J, with 16 bases between the two ends. For the CDR3, the DNA is TGTGCCAGCACTATACTCTCGGGGAGCACTGAAGCTTTCTTT. Translating gives CASTILSGSTEAFF.

The rearrangement links TRBV6-1 to TRBJ1-3, with D uncertain. Trimming removed 3 bases at V and 0 bases at J, with 9 bases between. Germline V CDR1 and CDR2: MNHNS, SASEGT. This CDR3 has 15 residues. CDR3 sequence: CASSDVRNSGNTIYF. In DNA, the CDR3 is TGTGCCAGCAGTGATGTCAGGAACTCTGGAAACACCATATATTTT.

This chain connects TRBV5-8 to TRBJ1-4; 8 bases match TRBD1. This CDR3 has 15 amino acids. Per the germline V gene, CDR1 is SGHTS and CDR2 is YDEGEE. The J segment lost 5 bases and the V segment lost 3 bases, leaving 6 bases of the junction unmatched. Here the CDR3 DNA reads TGTGCCAGCAGCTCCGGATGGACAGGGAATGAAAAACTGTTTTTT. As protein: CASSSGWTGNEKLFF.